This T cell receptor (beta chain) was profiled in a study of cytomegalovirus exposure and HLA in healthy donors. Overall study findings and caveats: For presence/absence analyses, sequencing depth was assumed to be roughly uniform across donors.

Comments on this clone: Its target is unknown.

Germline CDR1 is SGDLS and CDR2 is YYNGEE. Unmatched junction bases numbered 3, after V lost 0 bases and J lost 3 bases. This CDR3 has 15 amino acids. As for the donors, each was a healthy bone marrow donor. The PCR ran on 60 Vbeta and 13 Jbeta primers. As processed by the authors: Per a later analysis, the number of unique TCR beta chains was about 80 million, of which around 9.9 million were shared. Data came from immunoSEQ multiplex PCR; TCRdb stores just in-frame clones and leaves some out. V and J calls and clone size come straight from that table; D and trimming were deduced from the DNA. Of about 130,000 clones listed, 65% to 90% are singletons.

What was sequenced was PBMCs. The gene calls are TRBV9 and TRBJ1-1; 9 positions agree with TRBD1. The sequence was collected from a man aged 50-60 years in good health and CMV-seronegative. The CDR3 here is CASSVGRQGDTEAFF. The CDR3 DNA reads as TGTGCCAGCAGCGTAGGACGACAGGGGGACACTGAAGCTTTCTTT.